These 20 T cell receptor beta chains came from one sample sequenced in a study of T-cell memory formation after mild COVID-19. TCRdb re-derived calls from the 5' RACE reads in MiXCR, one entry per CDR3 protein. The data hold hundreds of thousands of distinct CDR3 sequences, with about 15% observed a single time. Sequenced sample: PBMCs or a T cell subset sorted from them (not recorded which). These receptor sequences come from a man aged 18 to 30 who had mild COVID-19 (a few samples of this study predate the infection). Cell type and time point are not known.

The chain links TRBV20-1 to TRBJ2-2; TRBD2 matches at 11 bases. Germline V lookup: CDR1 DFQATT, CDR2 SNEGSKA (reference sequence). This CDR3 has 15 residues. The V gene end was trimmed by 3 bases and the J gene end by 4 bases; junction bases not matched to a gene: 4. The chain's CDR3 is CSASPGTSGTGELFF. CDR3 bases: TGCAGTGCTAGTCCCGGGACTAGCGGCACCGGGGAGCTGTTTTTT.

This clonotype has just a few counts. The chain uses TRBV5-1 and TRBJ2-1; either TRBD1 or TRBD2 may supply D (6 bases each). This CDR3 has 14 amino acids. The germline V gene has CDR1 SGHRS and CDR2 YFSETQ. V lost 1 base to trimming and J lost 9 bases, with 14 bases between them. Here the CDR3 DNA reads TGCGCCAGCAGCTTGCGGCCGGGGGCGGGTGAGCAGTTCTTC. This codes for CASSLRPGAGEQFF.

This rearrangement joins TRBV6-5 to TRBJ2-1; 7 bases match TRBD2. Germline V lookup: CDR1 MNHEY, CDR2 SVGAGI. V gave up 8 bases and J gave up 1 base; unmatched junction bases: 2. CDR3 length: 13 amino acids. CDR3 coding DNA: TGTGCCAGCCACGGGGGGTCCTACAATGAGCAGTTCTTC. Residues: CASHGGSYNEQFF.

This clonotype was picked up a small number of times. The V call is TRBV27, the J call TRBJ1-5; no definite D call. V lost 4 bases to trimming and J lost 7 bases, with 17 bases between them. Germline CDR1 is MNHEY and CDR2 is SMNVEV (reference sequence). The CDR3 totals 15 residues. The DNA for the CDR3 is TGTGCCAGCAGTTCGGGCCCGGGGTTGAGGCAGCCCCAGCATTTT. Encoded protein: CASSSGPGLRQPQHF.

The CDR3 spells CASSLGAGGQPQHF. The CDR3 DNA reads TGTGCCAGCAGTCTCGGGGCAGGGGGTCAGCCCCAGCATTTT. This chain connects TRBV7-9 to TRBJ1-5, with TRBD1 matching 7 bases. Trimming took 6 bases from V and 6 from J; bases not matched to a gene: 8. Germline values: CDR1 SEHNR, CDR2 FQNEAQ (reference sequence). The CDR3 spans 14 residues.

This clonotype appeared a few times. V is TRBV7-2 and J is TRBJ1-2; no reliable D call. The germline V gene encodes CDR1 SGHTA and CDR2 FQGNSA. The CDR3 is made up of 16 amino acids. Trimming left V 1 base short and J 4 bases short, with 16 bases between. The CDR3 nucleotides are TGTGCCAGCAGCTTAGTCCCCCCGGCAGAAAGCTATGGCTACACCTTC. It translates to CASSLVPPAESYGYTF.

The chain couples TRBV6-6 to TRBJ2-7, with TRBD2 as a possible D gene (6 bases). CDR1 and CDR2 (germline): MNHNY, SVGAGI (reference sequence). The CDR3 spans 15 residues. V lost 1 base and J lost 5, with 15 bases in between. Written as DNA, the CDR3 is TGTGCCAGCAGTTACTTCGTCCGGCGGGGCGACGAGCAGTACTTC. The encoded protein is CASSYFVRRGDEQYF.

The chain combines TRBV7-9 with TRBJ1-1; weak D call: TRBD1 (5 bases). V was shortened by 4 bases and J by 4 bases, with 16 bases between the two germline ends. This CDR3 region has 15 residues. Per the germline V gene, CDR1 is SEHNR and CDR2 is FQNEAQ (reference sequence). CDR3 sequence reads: CASSSTQGFATEAFF. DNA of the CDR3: TGTGCCAGCAGCTCGACCCAGGGTTTTGCCACTGAAGCTTTCTTT.

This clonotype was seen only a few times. Written as DNA, the CDR3 is TGCGCCAGCTCCCGCCGACAGGTCTCCTACGAGCAGTACTTC. Amino acids: CASSRRQVSYEQYF. The chain couples TRBV4-3 to TRBJ2-7; D may be TRBD1 (6 bases). V was pared by 8 bases and J by 0 bases, with 14 bases between. Per the germline V gene, CDR1 is LGHNA and CDR2 is YSLEER. The CDR3 totals 14 residues.

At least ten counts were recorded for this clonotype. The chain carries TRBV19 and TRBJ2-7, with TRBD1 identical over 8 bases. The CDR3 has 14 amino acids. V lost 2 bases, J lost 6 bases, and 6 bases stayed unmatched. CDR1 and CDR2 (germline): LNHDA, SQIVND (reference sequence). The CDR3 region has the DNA TGTGCCAGTAGTATAAGGCAGGGGGCGGTCGAGCAGTACTTC. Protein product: CASSIRQGAVEQYF.

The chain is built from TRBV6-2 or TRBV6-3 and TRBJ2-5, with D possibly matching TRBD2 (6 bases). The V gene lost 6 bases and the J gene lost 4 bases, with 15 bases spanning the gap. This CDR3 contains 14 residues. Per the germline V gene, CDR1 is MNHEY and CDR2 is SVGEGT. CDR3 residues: CASRPGGGGETQYF. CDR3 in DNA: TGTGCCAGCAGACCCGGGGGAGGAGGAGAGACCCAGTACTTC.

Written as DNA, the CDR3 is TGTGCCAGCAGCGTAAAAATGAACACTGAAGCTTTCTTT. Protein product: CASSVKMNTEAFF. This chain uses TRBV9 with TRBJ1-1, with D unresolved. V dropped 1 base and J dropped 0 bases, with 4 bases sitting between them. The CDR3 runs 13 residues. Germline lookup yields CDR1 SGDLS and CDR2 YYNGEE.

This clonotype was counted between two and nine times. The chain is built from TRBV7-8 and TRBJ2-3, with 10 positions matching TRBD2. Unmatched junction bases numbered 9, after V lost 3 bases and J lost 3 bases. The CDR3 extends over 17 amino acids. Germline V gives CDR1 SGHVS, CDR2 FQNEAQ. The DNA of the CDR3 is TGTGCCAGCAGCTTGGGAAGCGGGGGGGCCATTACAGATACGCAGTATTTT. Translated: CASSLGSGGAITDTQYF.

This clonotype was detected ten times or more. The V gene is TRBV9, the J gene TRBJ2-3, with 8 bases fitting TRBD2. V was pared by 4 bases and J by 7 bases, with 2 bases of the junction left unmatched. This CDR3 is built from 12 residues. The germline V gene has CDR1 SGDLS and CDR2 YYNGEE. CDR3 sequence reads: CASSSGGNTQYF. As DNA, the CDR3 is TGTGCCAGCAGCTCGGGAGGGAATACGCAGTATTTT.

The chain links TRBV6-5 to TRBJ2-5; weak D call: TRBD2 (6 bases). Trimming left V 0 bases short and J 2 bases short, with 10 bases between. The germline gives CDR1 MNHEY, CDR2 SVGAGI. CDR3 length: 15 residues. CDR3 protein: CASSYSGGLQETQYF. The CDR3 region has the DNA TGTGCCAGCAGTTACTCGGGGGGACTTCAAGAGACCCAGTACTTC.

The CDR3 spells CASTRPLAGGADEQFF. CDR3 bases: TGTGCCAGCACCAGACCCCTAGCGGGGGGGGCCGATGAGCAGTTCTTC. The gene calls are TRBV6-2 or TRBV6-3 and TRBJ2-1, with 12 bases aligning to TRBD2. The CDR3 runs 16 residues. Looked up from germline, CDR1 is MNHEY and CDR2 is SVGEGT. J was trimmed by 8 bases and V by 7 bases; bases with no gene match: 12.

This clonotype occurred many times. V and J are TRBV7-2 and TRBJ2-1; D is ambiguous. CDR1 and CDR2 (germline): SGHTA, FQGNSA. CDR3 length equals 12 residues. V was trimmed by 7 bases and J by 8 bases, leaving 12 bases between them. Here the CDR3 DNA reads TGTGCCAGCACCCGGCCGGGCTATGAGCAGTTCTTC. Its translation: CASTRPGYEQFF. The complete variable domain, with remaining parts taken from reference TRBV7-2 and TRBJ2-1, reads GAGVSQSPSNKVTEKGKDVELRCDPISGHTALYWYRQSLGQGLEFLIYFQGNSAPDKSGLPSDRFSAERTGGSVSTLTIQRTQQEDSAVYLCASTRPGYEQFFGPGTRLTVL.

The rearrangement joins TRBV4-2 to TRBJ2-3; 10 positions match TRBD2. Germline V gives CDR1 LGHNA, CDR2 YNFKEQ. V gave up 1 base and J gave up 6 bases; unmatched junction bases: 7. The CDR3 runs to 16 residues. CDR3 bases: TGTGCCAGCAGCCAAGTCTCCAGCGGGGGGGCCGATACGCAGTATTTT. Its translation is CASSQVSSGGADTQYF.

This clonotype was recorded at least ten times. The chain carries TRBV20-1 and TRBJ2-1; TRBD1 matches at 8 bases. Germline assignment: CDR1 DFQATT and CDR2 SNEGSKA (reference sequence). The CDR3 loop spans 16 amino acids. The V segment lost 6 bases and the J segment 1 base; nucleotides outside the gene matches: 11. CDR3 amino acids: CSAPRTGLGSYNEQFF. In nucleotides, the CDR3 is TGCAGTGCCCCCAGGACAGGGCTTGGGTCCTACAATGAGCAGTTCTTC.

The CDR3: CASSLAFVTGVGDTQYF. The CDR3 DNA sequence: TGTGCCAGCAGCTTAGCCTTCGTTACGGGGGTGGGAGATACGCAGTATTTT. This chain joins TRBV7-2 and TRBJ2-3; a possible D gene is TRBD2 (6 bases). The germline CDR1 and CDR2 sequences are SGHTA and FQGNSA. V gave up 0 bases and J gave up 5 bases, with 18 bases separating them. This CDR3 has 17 amino acids.